Reported below is one TCR beta chain. The data stem from a study of shared clonotypes between healthy human individuals. This table comes from immunoSEQ multiplex PCR, and its TCRdb copy is limited to in-frame clones, with some not included. Of some 2,500,000 clones listed, roughly 92% are singletons. The V gene lost 2 bases and the J gene lost 2 bases, with 13 bases spanning the gap. CDR1 SGHTA and CDR2 FQGNSA come from the germline V gene. This CDR3 contains 15 residues. The rearrangement uses TRBV7-2 and TRBJ2-7; possible D gene TRBD1, 6 bases. This TCR derives from a man younger than 35 in good health. Some clones in this sample may be carry-over from other donors' samples. The specimen sequenced was naive CD4+ T cells from PBMCs. As for subset: CD45RA+ positively selected. The CDR3 loop is CASSLWSQGTYEQYF. CDR3 bases: TGTGCCAGCAGCTTATGGTCGCAGGGGACCTACGAGCAGTACTTC.